This TCR beta chain was recovered during a study of T cell repertoires in cytomegalovirus infection. Study background: Signatures in public TCR beta sequences pointed to both CMV infection and matching HLA type.

Germline-derived CDR1 and CDR2 are SGHTA and FQGTGA. The V end lost 1 base, the J end lost 1 base, and 10 bases lay between the germline ends. This CDR3 is 15 amino acids long. TCRdb redid the calling of the reads with MiXCR, one entry per CDR3 protein. The profile shows 150,000 to 200,000 distinct CDR3 sequences, about a sixth of them singletons. This chain uses TRBV7-3 with TRBJ2-5; no reliable D call. The material sequenced was CD8+ T cells from PBMCs. The source of this sequence is a human donor in good health (CMV status not recorded). Some clones in this sample may be carry-over from other donors' samples. In DNA form, the CDR3 reads TGTGCCAGCAGCTTAAGTGGTTTTCTCCAAGAGACCCAGTACTTC. Protein sequence: CASSLSGFLQETQYF.